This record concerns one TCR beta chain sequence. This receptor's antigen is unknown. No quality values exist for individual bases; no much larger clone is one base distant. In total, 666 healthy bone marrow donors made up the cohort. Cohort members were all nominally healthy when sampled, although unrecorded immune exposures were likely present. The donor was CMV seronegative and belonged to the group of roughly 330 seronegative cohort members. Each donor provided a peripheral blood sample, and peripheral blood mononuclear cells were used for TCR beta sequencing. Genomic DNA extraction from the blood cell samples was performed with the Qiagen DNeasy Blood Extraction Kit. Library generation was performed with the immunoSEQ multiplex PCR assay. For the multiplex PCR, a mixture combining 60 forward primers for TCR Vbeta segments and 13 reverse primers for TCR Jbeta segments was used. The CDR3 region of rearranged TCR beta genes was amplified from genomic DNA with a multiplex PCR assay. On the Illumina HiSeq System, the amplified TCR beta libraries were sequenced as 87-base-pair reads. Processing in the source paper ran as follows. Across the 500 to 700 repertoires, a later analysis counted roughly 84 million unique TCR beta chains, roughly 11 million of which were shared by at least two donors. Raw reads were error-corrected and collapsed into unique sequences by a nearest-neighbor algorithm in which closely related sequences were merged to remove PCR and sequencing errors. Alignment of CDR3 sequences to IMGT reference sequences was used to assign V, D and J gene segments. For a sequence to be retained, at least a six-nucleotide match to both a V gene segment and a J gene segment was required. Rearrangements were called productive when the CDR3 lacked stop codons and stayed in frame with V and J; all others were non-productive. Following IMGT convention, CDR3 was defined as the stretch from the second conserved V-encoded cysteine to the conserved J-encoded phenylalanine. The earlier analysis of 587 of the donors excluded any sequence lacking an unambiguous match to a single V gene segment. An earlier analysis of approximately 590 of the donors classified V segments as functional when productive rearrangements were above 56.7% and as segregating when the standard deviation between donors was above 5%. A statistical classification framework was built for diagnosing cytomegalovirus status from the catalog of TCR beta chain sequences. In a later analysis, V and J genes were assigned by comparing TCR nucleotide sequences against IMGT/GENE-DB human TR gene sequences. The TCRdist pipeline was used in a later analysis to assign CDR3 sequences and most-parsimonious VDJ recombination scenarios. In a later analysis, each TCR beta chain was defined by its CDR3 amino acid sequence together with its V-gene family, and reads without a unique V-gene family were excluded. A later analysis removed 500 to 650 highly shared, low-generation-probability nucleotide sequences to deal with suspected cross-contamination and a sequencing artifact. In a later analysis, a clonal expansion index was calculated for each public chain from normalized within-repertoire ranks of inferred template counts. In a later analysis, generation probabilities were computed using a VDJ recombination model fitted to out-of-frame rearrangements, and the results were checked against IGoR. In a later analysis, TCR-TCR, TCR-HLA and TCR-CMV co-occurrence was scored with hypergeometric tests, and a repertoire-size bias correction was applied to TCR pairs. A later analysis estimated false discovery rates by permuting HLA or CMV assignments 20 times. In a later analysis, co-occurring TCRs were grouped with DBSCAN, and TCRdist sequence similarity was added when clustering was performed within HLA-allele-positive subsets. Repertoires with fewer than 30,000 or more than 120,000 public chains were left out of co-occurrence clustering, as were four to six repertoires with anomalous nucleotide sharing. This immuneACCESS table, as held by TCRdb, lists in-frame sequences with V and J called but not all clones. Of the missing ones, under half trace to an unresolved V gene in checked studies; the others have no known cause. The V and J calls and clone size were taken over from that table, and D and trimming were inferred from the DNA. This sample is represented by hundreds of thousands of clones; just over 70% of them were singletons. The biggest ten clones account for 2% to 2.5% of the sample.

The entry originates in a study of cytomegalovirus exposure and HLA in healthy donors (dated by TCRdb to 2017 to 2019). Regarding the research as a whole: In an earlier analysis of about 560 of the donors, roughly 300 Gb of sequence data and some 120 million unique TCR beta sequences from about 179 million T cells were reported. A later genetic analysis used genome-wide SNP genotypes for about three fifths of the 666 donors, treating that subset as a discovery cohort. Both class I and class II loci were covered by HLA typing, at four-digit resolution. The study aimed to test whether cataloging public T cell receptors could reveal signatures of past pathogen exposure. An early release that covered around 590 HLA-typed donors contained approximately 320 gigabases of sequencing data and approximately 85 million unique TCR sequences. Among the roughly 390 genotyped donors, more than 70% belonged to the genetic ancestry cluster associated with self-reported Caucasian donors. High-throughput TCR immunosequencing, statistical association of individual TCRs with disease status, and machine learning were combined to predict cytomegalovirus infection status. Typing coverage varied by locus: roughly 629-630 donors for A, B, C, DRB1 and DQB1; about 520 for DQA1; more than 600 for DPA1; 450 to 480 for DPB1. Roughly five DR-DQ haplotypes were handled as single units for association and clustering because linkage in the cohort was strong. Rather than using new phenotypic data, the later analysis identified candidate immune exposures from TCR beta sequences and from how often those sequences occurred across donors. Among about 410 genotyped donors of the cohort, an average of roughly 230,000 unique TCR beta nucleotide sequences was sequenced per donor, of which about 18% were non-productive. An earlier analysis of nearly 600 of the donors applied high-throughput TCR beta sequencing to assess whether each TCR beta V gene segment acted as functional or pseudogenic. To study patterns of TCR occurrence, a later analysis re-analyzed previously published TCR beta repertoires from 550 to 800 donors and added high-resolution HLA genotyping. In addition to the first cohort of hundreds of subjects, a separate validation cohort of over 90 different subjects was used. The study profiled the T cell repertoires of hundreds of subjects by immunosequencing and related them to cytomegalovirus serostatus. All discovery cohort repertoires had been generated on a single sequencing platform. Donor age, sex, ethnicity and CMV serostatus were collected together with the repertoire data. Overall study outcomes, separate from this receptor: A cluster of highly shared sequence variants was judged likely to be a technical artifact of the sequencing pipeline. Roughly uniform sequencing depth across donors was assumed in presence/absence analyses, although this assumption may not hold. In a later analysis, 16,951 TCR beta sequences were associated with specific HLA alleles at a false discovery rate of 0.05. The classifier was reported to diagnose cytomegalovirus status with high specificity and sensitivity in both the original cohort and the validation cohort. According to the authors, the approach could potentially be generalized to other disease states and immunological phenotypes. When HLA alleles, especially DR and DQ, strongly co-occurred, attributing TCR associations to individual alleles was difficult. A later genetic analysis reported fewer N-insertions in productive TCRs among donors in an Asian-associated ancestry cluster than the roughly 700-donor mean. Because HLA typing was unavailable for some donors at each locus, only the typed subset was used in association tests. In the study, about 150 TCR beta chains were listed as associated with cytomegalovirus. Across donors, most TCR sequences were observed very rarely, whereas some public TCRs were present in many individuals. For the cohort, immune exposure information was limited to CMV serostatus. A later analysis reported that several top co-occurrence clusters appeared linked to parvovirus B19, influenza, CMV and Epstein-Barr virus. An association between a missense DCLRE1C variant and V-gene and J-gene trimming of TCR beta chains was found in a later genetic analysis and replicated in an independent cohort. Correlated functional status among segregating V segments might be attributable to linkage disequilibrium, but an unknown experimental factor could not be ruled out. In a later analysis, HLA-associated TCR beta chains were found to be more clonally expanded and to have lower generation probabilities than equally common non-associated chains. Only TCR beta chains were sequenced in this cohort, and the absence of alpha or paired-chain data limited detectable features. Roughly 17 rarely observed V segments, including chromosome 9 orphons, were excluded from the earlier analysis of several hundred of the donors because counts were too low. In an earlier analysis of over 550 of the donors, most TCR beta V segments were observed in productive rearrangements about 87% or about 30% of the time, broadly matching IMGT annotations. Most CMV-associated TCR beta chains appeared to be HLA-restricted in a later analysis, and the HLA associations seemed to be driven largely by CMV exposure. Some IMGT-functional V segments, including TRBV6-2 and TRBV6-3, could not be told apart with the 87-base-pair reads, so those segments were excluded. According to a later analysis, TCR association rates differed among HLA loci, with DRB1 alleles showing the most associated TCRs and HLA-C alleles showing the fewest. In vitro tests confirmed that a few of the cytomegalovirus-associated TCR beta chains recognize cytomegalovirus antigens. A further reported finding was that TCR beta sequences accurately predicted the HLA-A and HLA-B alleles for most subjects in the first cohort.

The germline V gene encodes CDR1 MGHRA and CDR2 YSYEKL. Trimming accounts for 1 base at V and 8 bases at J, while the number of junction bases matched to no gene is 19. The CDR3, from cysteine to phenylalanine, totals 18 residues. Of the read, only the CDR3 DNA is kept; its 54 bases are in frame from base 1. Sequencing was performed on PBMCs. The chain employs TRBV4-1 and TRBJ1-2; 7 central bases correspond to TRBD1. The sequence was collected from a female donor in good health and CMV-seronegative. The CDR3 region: CASSQVRDRRLKGRGYTF. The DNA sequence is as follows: TGCGCCAGCAGCCAAGTCCGGGACAGAAGGCTCAAAGGTCGAGGCTACACCTTC.